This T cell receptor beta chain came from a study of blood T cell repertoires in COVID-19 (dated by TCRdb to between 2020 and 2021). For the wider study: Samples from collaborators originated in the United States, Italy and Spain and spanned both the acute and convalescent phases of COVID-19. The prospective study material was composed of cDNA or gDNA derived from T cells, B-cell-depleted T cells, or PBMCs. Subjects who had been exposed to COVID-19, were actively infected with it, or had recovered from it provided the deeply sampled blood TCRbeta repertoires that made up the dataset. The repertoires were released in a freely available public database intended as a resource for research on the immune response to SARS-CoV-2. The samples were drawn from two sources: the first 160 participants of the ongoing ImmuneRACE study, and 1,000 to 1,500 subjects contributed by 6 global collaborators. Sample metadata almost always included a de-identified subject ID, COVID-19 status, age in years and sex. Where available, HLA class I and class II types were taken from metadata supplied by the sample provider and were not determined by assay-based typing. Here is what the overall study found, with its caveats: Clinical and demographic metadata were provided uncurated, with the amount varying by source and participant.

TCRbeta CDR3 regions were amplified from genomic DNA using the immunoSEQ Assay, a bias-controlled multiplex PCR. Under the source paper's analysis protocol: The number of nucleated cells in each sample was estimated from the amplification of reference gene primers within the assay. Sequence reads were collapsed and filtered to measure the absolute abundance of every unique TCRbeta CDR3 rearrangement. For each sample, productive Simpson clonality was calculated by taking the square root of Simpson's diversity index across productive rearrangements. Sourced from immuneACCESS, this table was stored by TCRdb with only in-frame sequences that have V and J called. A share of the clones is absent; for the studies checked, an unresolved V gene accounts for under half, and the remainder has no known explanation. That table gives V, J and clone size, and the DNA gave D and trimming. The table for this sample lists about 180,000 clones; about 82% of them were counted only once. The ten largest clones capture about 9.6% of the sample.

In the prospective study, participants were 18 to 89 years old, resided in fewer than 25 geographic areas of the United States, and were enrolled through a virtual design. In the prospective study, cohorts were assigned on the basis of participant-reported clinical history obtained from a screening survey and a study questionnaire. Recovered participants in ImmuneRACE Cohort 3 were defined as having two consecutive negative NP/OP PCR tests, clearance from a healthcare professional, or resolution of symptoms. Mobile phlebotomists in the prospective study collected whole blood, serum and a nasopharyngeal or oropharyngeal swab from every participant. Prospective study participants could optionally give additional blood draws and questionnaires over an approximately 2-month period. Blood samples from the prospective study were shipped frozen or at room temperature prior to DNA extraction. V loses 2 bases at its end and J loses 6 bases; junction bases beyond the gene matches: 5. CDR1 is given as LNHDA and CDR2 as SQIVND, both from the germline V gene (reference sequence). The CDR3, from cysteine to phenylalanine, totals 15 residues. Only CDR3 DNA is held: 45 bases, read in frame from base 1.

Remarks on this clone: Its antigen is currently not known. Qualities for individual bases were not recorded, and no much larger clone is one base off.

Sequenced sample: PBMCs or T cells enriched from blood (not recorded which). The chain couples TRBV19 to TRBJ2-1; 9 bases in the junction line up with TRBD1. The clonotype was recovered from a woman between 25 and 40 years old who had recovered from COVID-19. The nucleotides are TGTGCCAGTAGTATATGGGGGGACAGGGCCAATGAGCAGTTCTTC. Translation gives CASSIWGDRANEQFF. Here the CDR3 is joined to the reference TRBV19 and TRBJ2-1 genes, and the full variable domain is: DGGITQSPKYLFRKEGQNVTLSCEQNLNHDAMYWYRQDPGQGLRLIYYSQIVNDFQKGDIAEGYSVSREKKESFPLTVTSAQKNPTAFYLCASSIWGDRANEQFFGPGTRLTVL.